The 22 T cell receptor beta chains below come from one sample, sequenced in a study of radiotherapy plus CTLA-4 blockade in lung cancer (dated by TCRdb to the late 2010s). Library generation was performed with the immunoSEQ multiplex PCR assay. The immuneACCESS repertoire file appears here via TCRdb, limited to in-frame rearrangements. These files lack a portion of the clones; in checked studies, under half of the deficit traces to unresolved V genes, and the cause of the others is not known. The sample yields tens of thousands of clones; approximately 80% were counted once. Clones ranked in the top ten supply under 5% of the sample. This material consisted of peripheral blood, taken from a patient treated with radiotherapy plus ipilimumab. The receptors derive from a human donor with non-small cell lung cancer who had a complete response to radiotherapy plus ipilimumab.

This rearrangement joins TRBV7-9 to TRBJ2-2; 9 nucleotides agree with TRBD2. Germline values: CDR1 SEHNR, CDR2 FQNEAQ (reference sequence). J lost 1 base, V lost 5 bases, and 8 bases had no gene match. The CDR3 is made up of 17 amino acids. In DNA, the CDR3 is TGTGCCAGCAGCCACCGACTAGCGGAATTGAACACCGGGGAGCTGTTTTTT. Amino acids: CASSHRLAELNTGELFF.

The chain uses TRBV30 and TRBJ2-5; D perhaps matches TRBD2 (6 bases). CDR1 and CDR2 (germline): GTSNPN, SVGIG (reference sequence). V was shortened by 5 bases and J by 8 bases, with 12 bases between the two germline ends. The CDR3 is 11 amino acids. CDR3 nucleotides: TGTGCCTGGCAGCTTAGCGGCACCCAGTACTTC. Amino acids: CAWQLSGTQYF.

CDR3 nucleotides: TGTGCCAGCGCGACCCCGGGACAGTCCACAGATACGCAGTATTTT. Its translation is CASATPGQSTDTQYF. The chain carries TRBV28 and TRBJ2-3; 7 nucleotides match TRBD1. Per the germline V gene, CDR1 is MDHEN and CDR2 is SYDVKM. Trimming cost V 8 bases and J 2 bases; bases outside gene matches: 10. This CDR3 is 15 amino acids long. Based on the CDR3 plus reference TRBV28 and TRBJ2-3, the full variable domain is DVKVTQSSRYLVKRTGEKVFLECVQDMDHENMFWYRQDPGLGLRLIYFSYDVKMKEKGDIPEGYSVSREKKERFSLILESASTNQTSMYLCASATPGQSTDTQYFGPGTRLTVL.

This sequence joins TRBV19 and TRBJ1-1, with 7 nucleotides matching TRBD1. The CDR3 contains 16 residues. V lost 6 bases and J lost 1; bases outside the gene matches: 11. The germline gives CDR1 LNHDA, CDR2 SQIVND (reference sequence). The CDR3 nucleotides read TGTGCCAGTAGGGGGGGTACCGGGACAGAGAACACTGAAGCTTTCTTT. Its translation: CASRGGTGTENTEAFF.

The rearrangement uses TRBV12-5 and TRBJ2-1, with D unclear. The V end was cut by 2 bases, the J end by 8 bases, with 10 bases between. The CDR3 spans 13 residues. In germline, CDR1 is LGHNT, CDR2 FRNRAP. CDR3 region: CASGLSELYEQFF. CDR3 DNA: TGTGCTAGTGGTTTGAGCGAACTTTATGAGCAGTTCTTC.

The chain couples TRBV14 to TRBJ2-7; 8 bases fit TRBD1. V gave up 2 bases and J gave up 2 bases; unmatched junction bases: 5. The CDR3 loop spans 15 amino acids. Per germline, CDR1 SGHDN and CDR2 FVKESK. This CDR3 reads CASSQTTGEPYEQYF. The CDR3 DNA follows: TGTGCCAGCAGCCAAACGACAGGGGAACCCTACGAGCAGTACTTC.

The gene calls are TRBV27 and TRBJ1-2; D is possibly TRBD1 (5 bases). Deletions cut 2 bases from V and 7 bases from J, with 23 bases between. This CDR3 region has 17 residues. CDR1 and CDR2 from the germline V gene are MNHEY and SMNVEV (reference sequence). The CDR3 sequence is CASSLGGQGLLEGGYTF. For the CDR3, the DNA is TGTGCCAGCAGTTTAGGGGGTCAGGGCCTGCTTGAGGGTGGCTACACCTTC.

The table lists this clone with a few counts. The V call is TRBV5-1, the J call TRBJ2-2; TRBD2 agrees at 16 bases. Germline CDR1 and CDR2: SGHRS and YFSETQ. This CDR3 region has 17 residues. The J segment lost 5 bases and the V segment lost 4 bases, leaving 5 bases of the junction unmatched. The CDR3 is CASSPGLAGGLTGELFF. CDR3 sequence (DNA): TGCGCCAGCAGCCCGGGACTAGCGGGAGGGCTGACCGGGGAGCTGTTTTTT.

J is TRBJ1-6 and V is TRBV5-4, with TRBD1 matching over 8 bases. Germline-derived CDR1 and CDR2 are SGHNT and YYREEE (reference sequence). The J segment lost 7 bases and the V segment lost 4 bases, leaving 16 bases of the junction unmatched. There are 18 residues in the CDR3. The CDR3 reads CASSRGFGQGATNSPLHF. The CDR3 coding sequence is TGTGCCAGCAGCAGGGGCTTTGGACAGGGAGCGACGAATTCACCCCTCCACTTT. Supplemented by reference TRBV5-4 and TRBJ1-6, the full variable domain reads ETGVTQSPTHLIKTRGQQVTLRCSSQSGHNTVSWYQQALGQGPQFIFQYYREEENGRGNFPPRFSGLQFPNYSSELNVNALELDDSALYLCASSRGFGQGATNSPLHFGNGTRLTVT.

The chain employs TRBV5-1 and TRBJ2-1; no clear D. The CDR3 extends over 14 amino acids. V was trimmed by 0 bases and J by 5 bases, leaving 9 bases between them. Germline V lookup: CDR1 SGHRS, CDR2 YFSETQ. This chain's CDR3 is CASSLDGGDNEQFF. In DNA, the CDR3 is TGCGCCAGCAGCTTGGATGGCGGAGACAATGAGCAGTTCTTC.

This chain joins TRBV19 and TRBJ2-1; the match to TRBD1 covers 8 bases. The CDR3 is 16 amino acids. Germline loops: CDR1 LNHDA, CDR2 SQIVND (reference sequence). Germline trimming cut 7 bases from V and 1 base from J; bases unmatched to any gene: 9. This CDR3 reads CASTPITGGSYNEQFF. Here the CDR3 DNA reads TGTGCCAGTACACCAATTACAGGGGGGTCCTACAATGAGCAGTTCTTC.

V is TRBV27 and J is TRBJ2-5; D might be TRBD2 (5 bases). Trimming cost V 6 bases and J 5 bases, with 16 bases left between them. Germline loops: CDR1 MNHEY, CDR2 SMNVEV (reference sequence). This CDR3 comprises 14 residues. The CDR3 region has the DNA TGTGCCAGCAGAAAACACGGAGGTGCGGAGACCCAGTACTTC. Translation: CASRKHGGAETQYF.

The chain links TRBV27 to TRBJ1-4; D may be TRBD1 (5 bases). Trimming left V 6 bases short and J 7 bases short, with 15 bases between. Germline V gives CDR1 MNHEY, CDR2 SMNVEV (reference sequence). The CDR3 runs 14 residues. The CDR3 region has the DNA TGTGCCAGCAGCCCCGACAGTCAAGGTGAAAAACTGTTTTTT. This codes for CASSPDSQGEKLFF.

V usage is TRBV14 and J usage is TRBJ2-5, with D hard to call. The CDR3 extends over 15 amino acids. The V gene lost 0 bases and the J gene lost 5 bases, with 13 bases spanning the gap. CDR1 and CDR2 from the germline V gene are SGHDN and FVKESK. CDR3 coding DNA: TGTGCCAGCAGCCAAGAGAGGTTAGGTTTGGAGACCCAGTACTTC. It specifies CASSQERLGLETQYF. Using reference TRBV14 and TRBJ2-5 for the parts outside the CDR3, the full variable domain is EAGVTQFPSHSVIEKGQTVTLRCDPISGHDNLYWYRRVMGKEIKFLLHFVKESKQDESGMPNNRFLAERTGGTYSTLKVQPAELEDSGVYFCASSQERLGLETQYFGPGTRLLVL.

This clone occurred a few times. CDR3 amino acids: CASSDTGNQPQHF. CDR3 bases: TGTGCCAGCAGTGATACGGGCAATCAGCCCCAGCATTTT. This chain joins TRBV7-2 and TRBJ1-5, with unresolved D. In germline, CDR1 is SGHTA, CDR2 FQGNSA. The CDR3 sequence is 13 residues long. Between the trimmed V and J ends, which lost 6 bases and 2 bases, there was a span of 8 bases.

The genes are TRBV2 and TRBJ1-4; 10 nucleotides line up with TRBD1. V gave up 7 bases and J gave up 7 bases; unmatched junction bases: 3. Per the germline V gene, CDR1 is SNHLY and CDR2 is FYNNEI. This CDR3 comprises 13 residues. Here the CDR3 DNA reads TGTGCCAGCAACCGGGACAGGGGTGAAAAACTGTTTTTT. This gives the protein CASNRDRGEKLFF.

The rearrangement links TRBV7-2 to TRBJ1-1, with D hard to call. V was cut by 1 base and J by 1 base, with 10 bases left in between. Germline assignment: CDR1 SGHTA and CDR2 FQGNSA. The CDR3 covers 15 residues. Here the CDR3 DNA reads TGTGCCAGCAGCTTAGTCCAGAGTCGGAACACTGAAGCTTTCTTT. Translation gives CASSLVQSRNTEAFF.

The V call is TRBV10-3, the J call TRBJ2-3; D call uncertain. Germline V gene lookup returns CDR1 ENHRY and CDR2 SYGVKD. This CDR3 has 15 residues. The V end lost 4 bases, the J end lost 0 bases, and 11 bases lay between the germline ends. The CDR3 coding sequence is TGTGCCATCAGTGGTGGGTTTGGTAGCACAGATACGCAGTATTTT. This translates into CAISGGFGSTDTQYF.

The V and J genes are TRBV4-3 and TRBJ2-3; D is undetermined. V dropped 4 bases and J dropped 0 bases, with 14 bases sitting between them. CDR3 length equals 16 residues. Germline CDR1 and CDR2: LGHNA and YSLEER. The CDR3 protein is CASSPRNGFSTDTQYF. In nucleotides, the CDR3 is TGCGCCAGCAGCCCCCGCAACGGGTTTAGCACAGATACGCAGTATTTT.

The CDR3 spells CASNRLVSNSPLHF. The CDR3 nucleotides are TGTGCCAGTAATCGCCTGGTGTCAAATTCACCCCTCCACTTT. The V gene is TRBV19, the J gene TRBJ1-6; no clear D. Germline V lookup: CDR1 LNHDA, CDR2 SQIVND (reference sequence). The CDR3 runs to 14 residues. V lost 7 bases and J 7 bases, leaving 14 bases between the germline ends.

The chain combines TRBV6-1 with TRBJ1-4; a weak D match, TRBD1 (5 bases). Trimming stripped 6 bases from V and 8 bases from J, with 13 bases between. The CDR3 has 13 amino acids. Per the germline V gene, CDR1 is MNHNS and CDR2 is SASEGT. The CDR3 here is CASRGQGNEKLFF. Written as DNA, the CDR3 is TGTGCCAGCAGAGGGCAGGGAAACGAAAAACTGTTTTTT.

This chain connects TRBV7-9 to TRBJ1-5; TRBD1 aligns across 9 bases. The V gene end was trimmed by 5 bases and the J gene end by 7 bases; junction bases not matched to a gene: 6. The CDR3 is 14 residues long. Germline V gives CDR1 SEHNR, CDR2 FQNEAQ (reference sequence). The CDR3 coding sequence is TGTGCCAGCAGCCTTGGGACAGGGACCCAGCCCCAGCATTTT. Amino acid sequence: CASSLGTGTQPQHF.